This T cell receptor (beta chain) came from a study of CD4 T cells in relation to SARS-CoV-2 and coronaviruses. Unexposed donor CD4+ T cells date from 2011-2018, before the COVID-19 pandemic. After about 11 days of culture, CD4+ T cells were isolated. As cell numbers allowed, unexposed-donor CD4+ T cells faced SARS-CoV-2 S/N and four cold-coronavirus spikes. Approximately 2 million PBMCs per well were cultured with 9 to 10 IU/ml IL-2. Measured with immunoSEQ multiplex PCR; TCRdb has only the in-frame clones, and not every one. Seen here are fewer than 25,000 clones, roughly 76% observed once, and the top ten hold approximately 15%. With respect to this clone: Its specificity is unknown.

Trimming shortened V by 1 base and J by 2 bases, and 11 bases separated the two germline ends. CDR3 length: 15 amino acids. Looked up from germline, CDR1 is LGHNA and CDR2 is YSLEER. The chain combines TRBV4-3 with TRBJ1-2; the D gene is possibly TRBD1 (5 bases). Sequencing input: CD4+ T cells from PBMCs, cultured in vitro. The clonotype originates from a human donor in good health. In DNA, the CDR3 is TGCGCCAGCAGCCAAGGGCTCGGGGACAACTATGGCTACACCTTC. Translation gives CASSQGLGDNYGYTF.